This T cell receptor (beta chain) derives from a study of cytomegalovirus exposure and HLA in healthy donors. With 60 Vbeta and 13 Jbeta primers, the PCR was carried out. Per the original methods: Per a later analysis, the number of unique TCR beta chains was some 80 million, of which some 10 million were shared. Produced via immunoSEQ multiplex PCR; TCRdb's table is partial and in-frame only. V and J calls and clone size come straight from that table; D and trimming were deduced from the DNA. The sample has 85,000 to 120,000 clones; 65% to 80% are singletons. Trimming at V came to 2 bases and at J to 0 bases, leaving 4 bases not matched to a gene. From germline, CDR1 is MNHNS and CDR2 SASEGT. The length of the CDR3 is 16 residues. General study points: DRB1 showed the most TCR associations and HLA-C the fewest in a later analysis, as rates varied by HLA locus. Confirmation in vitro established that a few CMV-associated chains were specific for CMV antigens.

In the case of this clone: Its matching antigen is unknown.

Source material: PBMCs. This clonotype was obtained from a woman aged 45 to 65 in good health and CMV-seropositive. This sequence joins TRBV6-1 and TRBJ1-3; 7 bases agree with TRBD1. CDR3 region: CASSETGVDSGNTIYF. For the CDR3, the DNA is TGTGCCAGCAGTGAAACAGGGGTAGACTCTGGAAACACCATATATTTT.